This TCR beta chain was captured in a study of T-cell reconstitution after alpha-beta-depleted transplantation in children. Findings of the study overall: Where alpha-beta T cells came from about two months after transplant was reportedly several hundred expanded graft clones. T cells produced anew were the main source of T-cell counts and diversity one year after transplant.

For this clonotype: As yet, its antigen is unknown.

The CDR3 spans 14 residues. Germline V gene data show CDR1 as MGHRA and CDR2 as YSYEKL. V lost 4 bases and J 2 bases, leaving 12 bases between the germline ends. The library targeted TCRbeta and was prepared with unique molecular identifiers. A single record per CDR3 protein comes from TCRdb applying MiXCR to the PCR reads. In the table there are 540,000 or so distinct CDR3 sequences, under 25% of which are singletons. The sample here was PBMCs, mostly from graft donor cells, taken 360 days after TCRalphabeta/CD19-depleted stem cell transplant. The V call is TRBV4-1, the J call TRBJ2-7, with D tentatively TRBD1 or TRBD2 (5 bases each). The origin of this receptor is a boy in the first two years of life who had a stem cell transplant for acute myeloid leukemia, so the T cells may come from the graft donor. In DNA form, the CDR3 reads TGCGCCAGCAGCCCCTCGCAGGGACCCTACGAGCAGTACTTC. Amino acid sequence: CASSPSQGPYEQYF.